The next 10 T cell receptor beta chains were all read from a single sample in a study of blood T cell repertoires in COVID-19. Libraries were prepared by immunoSEQ multiplex PCR; TCRdb keeps only in-frame clonotypes and omits some of them. The sample carries fewer than 400,000 clones, approximately 83% recorded once. Input material: PBMCs or T cells enriched from blood (not recorded which). These receptors all stem from a man under 40 who had recovered from COVID-19.

The rearrangement uses TRBV11-3 and TRBJ2-7, with 8 bases fitting TRBD1. The CDR3 spans 14 residues. The germline gives CDR1 SGHNT, CDR2 YENEEA. J was trimmed by 5 bases and V by 3 bases; bases with no gene match: 6. CDR3 DNA sequence: TGTGCCAGCAGCTTGGCGACAGGGGCCCACGAGCAGTACTTC. Protein product: CASSLATGAHEQYF.

This chain joins TRBV11-1 and TRBJ2-1; D ambiguous. There are 11 residues in the CDR3. Trimming stripped 3 bases from V and 8 bases from J, with 5 bases between. Looked up from germline, CDR1 is SGHAT and CDR2 is FQDESV (reference sequence). CDR3 residues: CASSLSYEQFF. The CDR3 nucleotides read TGTGCCAGCAGCTTGTCCTATGAGCAGTTCTTC.

The V and J genes are TRBV2 and TRBJ1-1; 9 nucleotides match TRBD1. The CDR3 has 14 amino acids. Losses at the gene ends were 7 bases for V and 4 bases for J; bases not matched to a gene: 7. Germline lookup yields CDR1 SNHLY and CDR2 FYNNEI. The CDR3: CASIRDRVGTEAFF. CDR3 sequence (DNA): TGTGCCAGCATTCGGGACAGGGTGGGCACTGAAGCTTTCTTT.

The genes are TRBV6-5 and TRBJ1-2, with D unclear. The germline V gene has CDR1 MNHEY and CDR2 SVGAGI. V lost 6 bases to trimming and J lost 4 bases, with 12 bases between them. The CDR3 spans 13 residues. CDR3 nucleotides: TGTGCCAGCAGCCGAGGGCATCCCTATGGCTACACCTTC. Residues: CASSRGHPYGYTF.

This rearrangement joins TRBV7-9 to TRBJ2-1, with 8 bases lining up with TRBD2. Germline assignment: CDR1 SEHNR and CDR2 FQNEAQ (reference sequence). The CDR3 contains 14 residues. Trimming took 3 bases from V and 4 from J; bases not matched to a gene: 2. CDR3 in amino acids: CASSFSGGYNEQFF. CDR3 coding DNA: TGTGCCAGCAGCTTCAGCGGGGGATACAATGAGCAGTTCTTC. Using reference TRBV7-9 and TRBJ2-1 for the parts outside the CDR3, the full variable domain is DTGVSQNPRHKITKRGQNVTFRCDPISEHNRLYWYRQTLGQGPEFLTYFQNEAQLEKSRLLSDRFSAERPKGSFSTLEIQRTEQGDSAMYLCASSFSGGYNEQFFGPGTRLTVL.

The chain links TRBV6-5 to TRBJ2-5; TRBD1 matches 10 bases. The CDR3 length is 15 residues. Per germline, CDR1 MNHEY and CDR2 SVGAGI. J was trimmed by 4 bases and V by 2 bases; bases with no gene match: 4. CDR3 amino acids: CASSYGDRGGETQYF. The CDR3 DNA sequence: TGTGCCAGCAGTTACGGGGACAGGGGAGGAGAGACCCAGTACTTC.

The rearrangement joins TRBV5-5 to TRBJ2-1; D call uncertain. There are 14 residues in the CDR3. V was pared by 0 bases and J by 8 bases, with 12 bases between. Germline CDR1 reads SGHKS; CDR2 reads YYEKEE (reference sequence). Here the CDR3 reads CASSLGPVVYEQFF. For the CDR3, the DNA is TGTGCCAGCAGCTTGGGTCCAGTCGTCTATGAGCAGTTCTTC.

The chain employs TRBV5-4 and TRBJ2-3; TRBD2 matches 7 bases. The CDR3 is 20 amino acids. V was pared by 4 bases and J by 0 bases, with 20 bases of the junction left unmatched. Germline V gives CDR1 SGHNT, CDR2 YYREEE (reference sequence). The CDR3 nucleotides read TGTGCCAGCAGCCCCGTGAGACTAGCAAGTTACCTTTCTAGCACAGATACGCAGTATTTT. It is translated as CASSPVRLASYLSSTDTQYF.

The chain joins TRBV6-5 to TRBJ1-4; D remains unclear. The length of the CDR3 is 11 residues. The germline gives CDR1 MNHEY, CDR2 SVGAGI. V was trimmed by 6 bases and J by 5 bases, leaving 4 bases between them. The CDR3, as DNA: TGTGCCAGCAGACTCAATGAAAAACTGTTTTTT. Residues: CASRLNEKLFF.

This chain links TRBV6-5 with TRBJ1-2, with 9 bases that match TRBD1. With 6 bases clipped from V and 8 bases from J, the junction kept 13 bases outside the gene matches. The germline CDR1 and CDR2 sequences are MNHEY and SVGAGI. The CDR3 has 15 amino acids. The CDR3 nucleotides are TGTGCCAGCAGCGATATCACAGGGACAGGGAAAGGCTACACCTTC. Translating gives CASSDITGTGKGYTF.